This entry lists 16 T cell receptor beta chains sequenced from one sample in a study of T cell repertoires in aging, cancer and after chemotherapy. The template was genomic DNA from peripheral blood, not RNA. Rearranged V-D-J TRB sequences were amplified with a mixed TRB-A/B primer pool. In TCRdb, the multiplex PCR reads were re-called with MiXCR into one record per CDR3 protein. The repertoire has 10,000 to 15,000 distinct CDR3 sequences, about 27% of them found once; the top ten carry 8% to 10%. Source material: blood. All receptors come from a human donor with a blood cancer.

This clonotype counts as medium-sized. J is TRBJ2-3 and V is TRBV5-4; 11 bases align to TRBD1. The CDR3 has 15 amino acids. CDR1 SGHNT and CDR2 YYREEE come from the germline V gene (reference sequence). The J segment lost 3 bases and the V segment lost 5 bases, leaving 5 bases of the junction unmatched. CDR3 bases: TGTGCCAGCAGGGGCGGACAGGGGGCAACAGATACGCAGTATTTT. Amino acid sequence: CASRGGQGATDTQYF.

The chain is built from TRBV20-1 and TRBJ2-1; D possibly corresponds to TRBD2 (6 bases). Trimming stripped 4 bases from V and 4 bases from J, with 11 bases between. The CDR3 runs to 13 residues. Germline CDR1 is DFQATT and CDR2 is SNEGSKA (reference sequence). Here the CDR3 reads CSATEGGYNEQFF. In DNA, the CDR3 is TGCAGTGCTACGGAGGGTGGGTACAATGAGCAGTTCTTC.

By frequency in the sample, this clonotype is medium-sized. This chain links TRBV19 with TRBJ2-3; 8 bases are a match to TRBD1. V dropped 5 bases and J dropped 2; count of bases not matched to a gene: 9. The CDR3 has 16 amino acids. Looked up from germline, CDR1 is LNHDA and CDR2 is SQIVND (reference sequence). CDR3: CASSALGTGYTDTQYF. CDR3 DNA sequence: TGTGCCAGTAGTGCCCTCGGGACAGGCTACACAGATACGCAGTATTTT.

This clonotype was recorded at least ten times. This rearrangement joins TRBV18 to TRBJ2-1, with D uncertain. The CDR3 extends over 11 amino acids. Germline V gene lookup returns CDR1 KGHSH and CDR2 LQKENI. Trimming removed 2 bases from V and 4 bases from J, with 0 bases in between. CDR3 sequence (DNA): TGTGCCAGCTCACCATACAATGAGCAGTTCTTC. This sequence encodes CASSPYNEQFF.

This clonotype is deemed medium-sized. The V call is TRBV6-5, the J call TRBJ2-7, with a weak D call TRBD2 (6 bases). V was clipped by 0 bases and J by 7 bases, with 10 bases between them. The CDR3 covers 13 residues. Germline loops: CDR1 MNHEY, CDR2 SVGAGI. CDR3 region: CASSYSQAGEQYV. In nucleotides, the CDR3 is TGTGCCAGCAGTTACTCGCAGGCGGGGGAGCAGTACGTC.

As to this clonotype: Its ends do not fully match the called genes, so a read error is possible. The rearrangement links TRBV18 to TRBJ2-3, with a tentative D call TRBD2 (6 bases). Germline-derived CDR1 and CDR2 are KGHSH and LQKENI. This CDR3 is built from 15 residues. The CDR3 coding sequence is TGTGCCAGCCCACCATCAGGCGGGGGCACAGATACGCAGTATTTT. It is translated as CASPPSGGGTDTQYF.

CDR3 in amino acids: CASSSQGAGGNQPQHF. CDR3 DNA: TGTGCCAGCAGCTCGCAGGGGGCGGGCGGAAATCAGCCCCAGCATTTT. V and J are TRBV7-6 and TRBJ1-5; the match to TRBD1 covers 8 bases. The CDR3 is made up of 16 amino acids. V was clipped by 4 bases and J by 4 bases; unmatched bases: 9. In germline, CDR1 is SGHVS, CDR2 FNYEAQ.

This clonotype was seen more than once but under ten times. The chain uses TRBV5-4 and TRBJ1-1; 9 bases fit TRBD1. With 3 bases clipped from V and 0 bases from J, the junction kept 6 bases outside the gene matches. The germline gives CDR1 SGHNT, CDR2 YYREEE (reference sequence). This CDR3 has 16 residues. The DNA for the CDR3 is TGTGCCAGCAGCTCGGCAGGGACAGGGCTGAACACTGAAGCTTTCTTT. Protein product: CASSSAGTGLNTEAFF.

By share of the sample, this clonotype is medium-sized. The V and J genes are TRBV29-1 and TRBJ2-2, with TRBD2 identical over 8 bases. The CDR3 is 15 residues long. CDR1 is SQVTM, CDR2 ANQGSEA, per germline. Trimming cost V 3 bases and J 4 bases; bases outside gene matches: 7. CDR3 DNA sequence: TGCAGCGTTGAGTTTTTCGGGAGGGGCACCGGGGAGCTGTTTTTT. Its translation is CSVEFFGRGTGELFF.

The chain recombines TRBV6-1 with TRBJ2-3; no clear D gene. Trimming cost V 4 bases and J 1 base, with 12 bases left between them. This CDR3 is built from 15 residues. Germline CDR1 MNHNS, CDR2 SASEGT. CDR3: CASSAPSVRTDTQYF. In DNA form, the CDR3 reads TGTGCCAGCAGTGCCCCCAGCGTGCGCACAGATACGCAGTATTTT.

The CDR3 spells CASSLGGETYEQYF. DNA for the CDR3: TGTGCCAGCAGCTTAGGCGGGGAGACATACGAGCAGTACTTC. The chain recombines TRBV7-2 with TRBJ2-7, with D tentatively TRBD2 (6 bases). The ends were cut back, 1 base at V and 4 bases at J, with 11 bases in the middle. The CDR3 sequence is 14 residues long. Per the germline V gene, CDR1 is SGHTA and CDR2 is FQGNSA.

The genes are TRBV30 and TRBJ2-7; TRBD1 matches at 10 bases. CDR1 and CDR2 from the germline V gene are GTSNPN and SVGIG (reference sequence). Trimming at V came to 2 bases and at J to 5 bases, leaving 9 bases not matched to a gene. The CDR3 sequence is 15 residues long. CDR3 region: CAWSSRDRGGNEQYV. CDR3 nucleotides: TGTGCCTGGAGTTCCCGGGACAGGGGAGGAAACGAGCAGTACGTC.

In this sample, this clonotype turned up a few times. The chain couples TRBV18 to TRBJ1-1, with D perhaps TRBD1 (6 bases). This CDR3 is built from 14 residues. The V and J ends lost 3 bases and 2 bases respectively, with 10 bases between them. Germline CDR1 is KGHSH and CDR2 is LQKENI. CDR3 bases: TGTGCCAGCTCACCCCTGACAGGAAACACTGAAGCTTTCTTT. This codes for CASSPLTGNTEAFF.

The V gene is TRBV11-2, the J gene TRBJ2-7; a possible D gene is TRBD2 (5 bases). CDR1 SGHAT and CDR2 FQNNGV come from the germline V gene. Trimming removed 0 bases from V and 6 bases from J, with 12 bases in between. The CDR3 extends over 14 amino acids. CDR3 sequence (DNA): TGTGCCAGCAGCTTAGAACCGGGATCGGGCGAGCAGTACGTC. Amino acids: CASSLEPGSGEQYV.

This clonotype is judged medium-sized. The chain is built from TRBV19 and TRBJ2-3, with 7 bases matching TRBD2. CDR3 length equals 14 residues. CDR1 is LNHDA and CDR2 is SQIVND in the germline V gene (reference sequence). The trim removed 6 bases at V and 1 base at J, leaving 4 bases unmatched. CDR3 sequence: CASSRGRGTDTQYF. CDR3 nucleotides: TGTGCCAGTAGCCGGGGGAGGGGCACAGATACGCAGTATTTT.

About this clonotype itself: This may stem from a read error, because a much larger clone lies one nucleotide away. The chain combines TRBV19 with TRBJ2-3; possible D gene TRBD1, 6 bases. Germline lookup yields CDR1 LNHDA and CDR2 SQIVND (reference sequence). The CDR3 runs 17 residues. CDR3 DNA sequence: TGTACCAGTAGTATTACGTCTGGGGGCTCAAGTGTCGATACGCAGTATTTT. Protein: CTSSITSGGSSVDTQYF.